This T cell receptor beta chain was sequenced in a study of T-cell reconstitution after alpha-beta-depleted transplantation in children. A few counts support this clonotype. Unique molecular identifiers were used in preparing the TCRbeta library. Each CDR3 protein gets one entry after TCRdb re-called the PCR reads with MiXCR. The table includes hundreds of thousands of distinct CDR3 sequences, about an eighth detected once. Deletions cut 0 bases from V and 1 base from J, with 9 bases between. This CDR3 has 15 amino acids. Per germline, CDR1 DFQATT and CDR2 SNEGSKA (reference sequence). This chain connects TRBV20-1 to TRBJ2-2, with D possibly TRBD2 on 6 matching bases. Specimen: PBMCs, collected before TCRalphabeta/CD19-depleted stem cell transplant. This clonotype was sampled from a girl aged 2 to 9 with congenital amegakaryocytic thrombocytopenia, due to receive a stem cell transplant. CDR3 sequence reads: CSARDGRGNTGELFF. The CDR3 nucleotides are TGCAGTGCTAGAGATGGGCGGGGGAACACCGGGGAGCTGTTTTTT.